The present T cell receptor (beta chain) was sequenced within a study of shared clonotypes between healthy human individuals. Findings and caveats of the study: Incompleteness in sorted-subset sequencing, despite large depth, was shown by rarefaction.

Comments on this clone: Its cognate antigen is unknown.

This CDR3 spans 14 amino acids. V dropped 2 bases and J dropped 5 bases, with 13 bases sitting between them. The germline gives CDR1 KGHSH, CDR2 LQKENI. Profiling relied on immunoSEQ multiplex PCR, and the TCRdb table lists in-frame clones only, not all of them. This table has some 2.1 million clones, 95% appearing once. The source is a man aged 18 to 35 in good health. The sequenced sample was naive CD4+ T cells sorted from blood. Described subset: CD45RA+ positively selected. The rearrangement links TRBV18 to TRBJ2-7; D gene ambiguous. CDR3 region: CASSPALLSDEQYF. CDR3 DNA: TGTGCCAGCTCACCAGCCCTTTTATCAGACGAGCAGTACTTC.